The clone carrying this TCR beta chain was seen a few times. This sample's time point: longitudinal time-point 1 (baseline). This entry comes from a study of neurological immune-mediated disorders. TCRdb re-analysed the 5' RACE reads in MiXCR, keeping a single row per CDR3 protein. Seen here are around 76,000 distinct CDR3 sequences, 10% observed once, and the top ten hold approximately 9.6%. This receptor was obtained from a man aged 25 to 40 in good health. What was sequenced was PBMCs.

CDR3 residues: CASSSTSSYEQYF. The CDR3 coding sequence is TGTGCCAGCAGCTCCACTAGCTCCTACGAGCAGTACTTC. V is TRBV7-9 and J is TRBJ2-7; the D gene is possibly TRBD2 (5 bases). The germline V gene has CDR1 SEHNR and CDR2 FQNEAQ (reference sequence). CDR3 size: 13 residues. Trimming removed 4 bases at V and 0 bases at J, with 7 bases between.